The 27 T cell receptor beta chains presented below share a single source sample, sequenced in a study of T cell responses to AZD1222 COVID-19 vaccine. Assay used: immunoSEQ multiplex PCR; TCRdb lists only in-frame clones, some missing. The sample records roughly 140,000 clones, under 95% being singletons. Sequenced material: peripheral blood, taken on day 0 of AZD1222 vaccination. Receptors originate from an adult in good health.

The chain's CDR3 is CASSPGLAGRARRYNEQFF. CDR3 in DNA: TGTGCCAGTAGTCCGGGACTAGCGGGACGGGCTAGAAGGTACAATGAGCAGTTCTTC. This chain joins TRBV19 and TRBJ2-1, with 13 nucleotides matching TRBD2. Trimming took 5 bases from V and 4 from J; bases not matched to a gene: 14. The germline gives CDR1 LNHDA, CDR2 SQIVND (reference sequence). The CDR3 contains 19 residues.

The chain uses TRBV27 and TRBJ2-3; possibly TRBD1 for D (6 bases). Germline CDR1 and CDR2: MNHEY and SMNVEV (reference sequence). The CDR3 totals 15 residues. Trimming pared 5 bases from V and 0 bases from J, leaving 12 bases between. CDR3 amino acids: CASSPMGASTDTQYF. As DNA, the CDR3 is TGTGCCAGCAGTCCCATGGGGGCTAGCACAGATACGCAGTATTTT.

V and J are TRBV12-5 and TRBJ2-5; 7 bases agree with TRBD1. With V trimmed by 5 bases and J by 5 bases, 2 bases remained unmatched. The CDR3 sequence is 12 residues long. Per the germline V gene, CDR1 is LGHNT and CDR2 is FRNRAP. CDR3 bases: TGTGCTAGTGGTCCGGACAGGGAGACCCAGTACTTC. It is translated as CASGPDRETQYF. The full variable domain, its missing parts supplied by reference TRBV12-5 and TRBJ2-5, is DARVTQTPRHKVTEMGQEVTMRCQPILGHNTVFWYRQTMMQGLELLAYFRNRAPLDDSGMPKDRFSAEMPDATLATLKIQPSEPRDSAVYFCASGPDRETQYFGPGTRLLVL.

This clone has just a few counts. The J gene is TRBJ2-1, the V gene TRBV7-8; 9 nucleotides match TRBD1. Looked up from germline, CDR1 is SGHVS and CDR2 is FQNEAQ. The CDR3 sequence is 16 residues long. The ends lost 5 bases at V and 4 bases at J; junction bases unmatched: 9. The CDR3 protein is CASSQVRDRVYNEQFF. CDR3 bases: TGTGCCAGCAGCCAAGTACGGGACAGGGTTTACAATGAGCAGTTCTTC.

The V and J genes are TRBV28 and TRBJ1-4; D is unclear. From germline, CDR1 is MDHEN and CDR2 SYDVKM. The CDR3 is made up of 12 amino acids. The V end was cut by 3 bases, the J end by 8 bases, with 7 bases between. The chain's CDR3 is CASSFEGEKLFF. DNA of the CDR3: TGTGCCAGCAGTTTCGAAGGAGAAAAACTGTTTTTT.

The J gene is TRBJ2-1, the V gene TRBV14, with 8 bases fitting TRBD1. The CDR3 consists of 15 residues. Germline trimming cut 0 bases from V and 2 bases from J; bases unmatched to any gene: 0. CDR1 SGHDN and CDR2 FVKESK come from the germline V gene. The CDR3 protein is CASSQDRGPYNEQFF. Here the CDR3 DNA reads TGTGCCAGCAGCCAAGACAGGGGGCCCTACAATGAGCAGTTCTTC.

The gene calls are TRBV30 and TRBJ2-4; perhaps TRBD2 as D (6 bases). Trimming left V 0 bases short and J 7 bases short, with 10 bases between. Germline V gene sequence: CDR1 GTSNPN, CDR2 SVGIG (reference sequence). The CDR3 contains 13 residues. The CDR3 loop reads CAWSVRGKNIQYF. DNA for the CDR3: TGTGCCTGGAGTGTACGGGGGAAGAACATTCAGTACTTC.

The rearrangement joins TRBV19 to TRBJ1-5, with D uncertain. V lost 7 bases and J lost 7, with 17 bases in between. The length of the CDR3 is 14 residues. Germline-derived CDR1 and CDR2 are LNHDA and SQIVND (reference sequence). The CDR3 loop reads CASTPSEYSQPQHF. Here the CDR3 DNA reads TGTGCCAGTACCCCGTCGGAATACTCCCAGCCCCAGCATTTT. Using reference TRBV19 and TRBJ1-5 for the parts outside the CDR3, the full variable domain is DGGITQSPKYLFRKEGQNVTLSCEQNLNHDAMYWYRQDPGQGLRLIYYSQIVNDFQKGDIAEGYSVSREKKESFPLTVTSAQKNPTAFYLCASTPSEYSQPQHFGDGTRLSIL.

In DNA form, the CDR3 reads TGTGCCAAAGATGGGGACACTGAAGCTTTCTTT. Encoded protein: CAKDGDTEAFF. The V call is TRBV2, the J call TRBJ1-1; D remains ambiguous. Germline lookup yields CDR1 SNHLY and CDR2 FYNNEI. This CDR3 region has 11 residues. Trimming stripped 10 bases from V and 3 bases from J, with 9 bases between.

J is TRBJ1-5 and V is TRBV6-5; 8 nucleotides align to TRBD1. The J segment lost 6 bases and the V segment lost 6 bases, leaving 7 bases of the junction unmatched. This CDR3 comprises 14 residues. CDR1 and CDR2 from the germline V gene are MNHEY and SVGAGI. The CDR3 DNA sequence: TGTGCCAGCAGGGCCCGGACAGGGACTCAGCCCCAGCATTTT. Its protein is CASRARTGTQPQHF.

The rearrangement joins TRBV19 to TRBJ1-2; D perhaps matches TRBD1 (5 bases). The CDR3 contains 11 residues. Trimming cost V 3 bases and J 9 bases, with 8 bases left between them. CDR1 and CDR2 from the germline V gene are LNHDA and SQIVND (reference sequence). The CDR3 nucleotides are TGTGCCAGTAGTATGGGACCGAGCTACACCTTC. Residues: CASSMGPSYTF.

The genes are TRBV23-1 and TRBJ2-2, with TRBD2 matching 8 bases. TRBV23-1 falls under the ORF class, with uncertain function. J was trimmed by 4 bases and V by 4 bases; bases with no gene match: 14. The CDR3 has 18 residues. CDR3 in amino acids: CASSLLSEGLGCTGELFF. The CDR3 coding sequence is TGCGCCAGCAGTCTCCTCTCTGAGGGACTAGGCTGCACCGGGGAGCTGTTTTTT.

V is TRBV19 and J is TRBJ1-5; D not certain. Looked up from germline, CDR1 is LNHDA and CDR2 is SQIVND (reference sequence). Trimming shortened V by 6 bases and J by 1 base, and 16 bases separated the two germline ends. This CDR3 spans 16 amino acids. CDR3 amino acids: CASRDQDGSSNQPQHF. The CDR3 DNA sequence: TGTGCCAGTAGGGACCAGGATGGCTCGAGCAATCAGCCCCAGCATTTT.

This chain connects TRBV12-3 or TRBV12-4 to TRBJ1-2, with TRBD1 identical over 7 bases. The J segment lost 2 bases and the V segment lost 6 bases, leaving 3 bases of the junction unmatched. This CDR3 region has 13 residues. This CDR3 reads CASSMGQNYGYTF. The CDR3 bases are TGTGCCAGCAGCATGGGACAGAACTATGGCTACACCTTC.

The chain couples TRBV28 to TRBJ1-1; the match to TRBD1 covers 7 bases. V lost 10 bases to trimming and J lost 3 bases; unmatched junction nucleotides: 8. The CDR3 covers 13 residues. Germline V CDR1 and CDR2: MDHEN, SYDVKM. CDR3 nucleotide sequence: TGTGCCACTTCGGACAGGTCGGACACTGAAGCTTTCTTT. Amino acid sequence: CATSDRSDTEAFF.

This rearrangement joins TRBV7-9 to TRBJ2-7, with D perhaps TRBD1 or TRBD2 (5 bases each). CDR3 size: 15 residues. Trimming cost V 5 bases and J 3 bases, with 17 bases left between them. The germline CDR1 and CDR2 sequences are SEHNR and FQNEAQ (reference sequence). CDR3: CASSPGPGLYYEQYF. CDR3 in DNA: TGTGCCAGCAGCCCGGGGCCTGGTTTATACTACGAGCAGTACTTC.

CDR3 residues: CASSLSQGGEKLFF. The CDR3 DNA sequence: TGTGCCAGCAGCTTATCGCAGGGTGGTGAAAAACTGTTTTTT. This chain connects TRBV7-9 to TRBJ1-4; a possible D gene is TRBD1 (5 bases). The germline gives CDR1 SEHNR, CDR2 FQNEAQ (reference sequence). CDR3 length: 14 amino acids. V lost 2 bases and J 7 bases, leaving 11 bases between the germline ends.

This sequence joins TRBV28 and TRBJ1-4; weak D call: TRBD1 (6 bases). The CDR3 contains 15 residues. CDR1 is MDHEN and CDR2 is SYDVKM in the germline V gene. The germline V and J ends were trimmed by 5 bases and 5 bases, with 15 bases remaining between them. The CDR3 region has the DNA TGTGCCAGCAGTGAGAAACAGGGACTCAATGAAAAACTGTTTTTT. As protein: CASSEKQGLNEKLFF.

V usage is TRBV9 and J usage is TRBJ2-1, with D maybe TRBD1 (6 bases). Germline CDR1 is SGDLS and CDR2 is YYNGEE. Trimming took 0 bases from V and 3 from J, leaving 13 bases between them. CDR3 length: 16 amino acids. CDR3 residues: CASSVDPPGVYNEQFF. The CDR3 bases are TGTGCCAGCAGCGTAGACCCCCCAGGGGTCTACAATGAGCAGTTCTTC.

DNA for the CDR3: TGTGCCAGCAGCGTATCGGGCGACACCGGGGAGCTGTTTTTT. Translating gives CASSVSGDTGELFF. The chain employs TRBV9 and TRBJ2-2, with D unclear. Germline V lookup: CDR1 SGDLS, CDR2 YYNGEE. The CDR3 is 14 residues long. Trimming shortened V by 1 base and J by 3 bases, and 7 bases separated the two germline ends. Together with reference TRBV9 and TRBJ2-2, the CDR3 gives the full variable domain: DSGVTQTPKHLITATGQRVTLRCSPRSGDLSVYWYQQSLDQGLQFLIQYYNGEERAKGNILERFSAQQFPDLHSELNLSSLELGDSALYFCASSVSGDTGELFFGEGSRLTVL.

This clone was detected only once. V and J are TRBV19 and TRBJ1-1; 9 bases map to TRBD1. Germline trimming cut 6 bases from V and 1 base from J; bases unmatched to any gene: 6. There are 15 residues in the CDR3. CDR1 and CDR2 from the germline V gene are LNHDA and SQIVND (reference sequence). The DNA for the CDR3 is TGTGCCAGTAGGACAGGGGGAGGGCAGAACACTGAAGCTTTCTTT. It encodes CASRTGGGQNTEAFF.

This clone was counted a single time. The rearrangement joins TRBV5-8 to TRBJ2-7, with D tentatively TRBD2 (6 bases). The V and J ends lost 4 bases and 1 base respectively, with 15 bases between them. The V gene's germline CDR1 is SGHTS and CDR2 YDEGEE. The CDR3 has 15 amino acids. The CDR3 protein is CASSKEGYGSYEQYF. The CDR3 DNA sequence: TGTGCCAGCAGCAAGGAGGGTTATGGATCCTACGAGCAGTACTTC.

The rearrangement uses TRBV15 and TRBJ2-7; 8 nucleotides align to TRBD2. The CDR3 totals 14 residues. The germline gives CDR1 LNHNV, CDR2 YYDKDF (reference sequence). Trimming removed 0 bases from V and 2 bases from J; junction bases left unmatched: 0. Written as DNA, the CDR3 is TGTGCCACCAGCAGAGAGGGACTAGCCTACGAGCAGTACTTC. It yields the protein CATSREGLAYEQYF. The full variable domain, its missing parts supplied by reference TRBV15 and TRBJ2-7, is DAMVIQNPRYQVTQFGKPVTLSCSQTLNHNVMYWYQQKSSQAPKLLFHYYDKDFNNEADTPDNFQSRRPNTSFCFLDIRSPGLGDTAMYLCATSREGLAYEQYFGPGTRLTVT.

V usage is TRBV19 and J usage is TRBJ2-4; 10 bases match TRBD1. The ends lost 3 bases at V and 0 bases at J; junction bases unmatched: 8. From germline, CDR1 is LNHDA and CDR2 SQIVND (reference sequence). CDR3 length: 18 residues. The CDR3 here is CASSMGTGAHSAKNIQYF. Written as DNA, the CDR3 is TGTGCCAGTAGTATGGGGACAGGGGCTCACTCAGCCAAAAACATTCAGTACTTC.

This chain joins TRBV10-2 and TRBJ1-4; 10 bases map to TRBD1. In germline, CDR1 is WSHSY, CDR2 SAAADI. This CDR3 is built from 15 residues. Trimming cost V 6 bases and J 7 bases; bases outside gene matches: 8. This CDR3 is CASREPGQGTEKLFF. The DNA of the CDR3 is TGCGCCAGCAGAGAACCGGGACAGGGGACTGAAAAACTGTTTTTT.

This sequence joins TRBV7-2 and TRBJ2-2; D is perhaps TRBD2 (5 bases). CDR3 size: 13 residues. The germline gives CDR1 SGHTA, CDR2 FQGNSA. V was cut by 5 bases and J by 6 bases, with 10 bases left in between. The CDR3: CASSPRASGELFF. DNA of the CDR3: TGTGCCAGCAGCCCGAGGGCCTCCGGGGAGCTGTTTTTT. The full variable domain, completed using reference TRBV7-2 and TRBJ2-2, is GAGVSQSPSNKVTEKGKDVELRCDPISGHTALYWYRQSLGQGLEFLIYFQGNSAPDKSGLPSDRFSAERTGGSVSTLTIQRTQQEDSAVYLCASSPRASGELFFGEGSRLTVL.

CDR3: CASSLGWELNNEQFF. Written as DNA, the CDR3 is TGTGCCAGCAGCTTAGGGTGGGAGTTGAACAATGAGCAGTTCTTC. The genes are TRBV7-9 and TRBJ2-1, with D tentatively TRBD2 (5 bases). The germline CDR1 and CDR2 sequences are SEHNR and FQNEAQ (reference sequence). The V end lost 1 base, the J end lost 5 bases, and 12 bases lay between the germline ends. The CDR3 runs 15 residues.